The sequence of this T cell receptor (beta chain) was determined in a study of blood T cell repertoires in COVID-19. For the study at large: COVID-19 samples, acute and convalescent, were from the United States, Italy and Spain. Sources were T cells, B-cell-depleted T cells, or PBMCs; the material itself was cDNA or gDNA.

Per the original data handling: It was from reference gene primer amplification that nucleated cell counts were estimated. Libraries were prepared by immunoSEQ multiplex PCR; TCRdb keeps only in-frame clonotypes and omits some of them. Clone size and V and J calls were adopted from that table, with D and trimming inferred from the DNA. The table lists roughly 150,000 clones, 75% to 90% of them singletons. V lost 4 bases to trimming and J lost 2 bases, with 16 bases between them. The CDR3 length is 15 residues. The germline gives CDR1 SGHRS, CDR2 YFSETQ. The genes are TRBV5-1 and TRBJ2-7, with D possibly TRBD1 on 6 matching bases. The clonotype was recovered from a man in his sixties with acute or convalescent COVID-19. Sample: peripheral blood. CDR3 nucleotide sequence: TGCGCCAGCAGCCCATCCCTGCAGGGGCCCTACGAGCAGTACTTC. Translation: CASSPSLQGPYEQYF.